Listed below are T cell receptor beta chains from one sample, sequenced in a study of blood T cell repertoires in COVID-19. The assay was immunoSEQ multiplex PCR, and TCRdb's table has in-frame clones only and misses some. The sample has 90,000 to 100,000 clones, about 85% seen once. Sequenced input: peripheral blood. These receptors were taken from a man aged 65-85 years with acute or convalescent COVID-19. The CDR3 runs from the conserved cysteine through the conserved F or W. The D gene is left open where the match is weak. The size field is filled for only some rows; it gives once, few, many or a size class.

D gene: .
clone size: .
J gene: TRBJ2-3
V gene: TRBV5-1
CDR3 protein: CASSLQRGAGSDTQYF
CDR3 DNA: TGCGCCAGCAGCTTGCAGCGCGGGGCAGGTTCGGATACGCAGTATTTT

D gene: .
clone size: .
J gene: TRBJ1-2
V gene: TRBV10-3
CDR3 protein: CAISDGGHGYTF
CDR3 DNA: TGTGCCATCAGTGACGGAGGTCATGGCTACACCTTC

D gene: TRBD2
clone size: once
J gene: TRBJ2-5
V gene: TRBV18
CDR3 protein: CASSPRDYEETQYF
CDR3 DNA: TGTGCCAGCTCACCGCGGGACTATGAAGAGACCCAGTACTTC

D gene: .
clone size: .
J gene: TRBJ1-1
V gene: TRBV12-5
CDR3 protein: CASGRRGGTEAFF
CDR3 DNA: TGTGCTAGTGGACGGAGGGGGGGGACTGAAGCTTTCTTT

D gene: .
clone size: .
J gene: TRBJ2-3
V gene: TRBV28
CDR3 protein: CATLTSPSTDTQYF
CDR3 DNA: TGTGCCACCCTGACATCCCCTAGCACAGATACGCAGTATTTT

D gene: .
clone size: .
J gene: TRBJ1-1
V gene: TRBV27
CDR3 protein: CASSWGRGTEAFF
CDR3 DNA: TGTGCCAGCAGTTGGGGGAGGGGGACTGAAGCTTTCTTT

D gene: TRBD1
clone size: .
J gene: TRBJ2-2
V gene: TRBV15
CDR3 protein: CATSSRDRRAGELFF
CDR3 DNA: TGTGCCACCAGCTCCCGGGACAGGAGGGCCGGGGAGCTGTTTTTT

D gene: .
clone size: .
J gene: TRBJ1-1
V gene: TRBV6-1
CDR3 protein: CASSESMGRGGYTEAFF
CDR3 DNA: TGTGCCAGCAGTGAATCTATGGGAAGGGGAGGATACACTGAAGCTTTCTTT

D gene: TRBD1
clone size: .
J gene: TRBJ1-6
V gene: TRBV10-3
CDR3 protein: CAISARRTGMDSPLHF
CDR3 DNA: TGTGCCATCAGCGCCCGTAGGACAGGGATGGATTCACCCCTCCACTTT

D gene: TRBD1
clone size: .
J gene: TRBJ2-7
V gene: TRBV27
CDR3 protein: CASSFTGVSYEQYF
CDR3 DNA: TGTGCCAGCAGTTTTACAGGGGTATCCTACGAGCAGTACTTC

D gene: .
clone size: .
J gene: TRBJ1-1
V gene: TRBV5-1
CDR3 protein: CASSLVQAGRATEAFF
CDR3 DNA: TGCGCCAGCAGCTTGGTCCAGGCGGGTCGGGCCACTGAAGCTTTCTTT